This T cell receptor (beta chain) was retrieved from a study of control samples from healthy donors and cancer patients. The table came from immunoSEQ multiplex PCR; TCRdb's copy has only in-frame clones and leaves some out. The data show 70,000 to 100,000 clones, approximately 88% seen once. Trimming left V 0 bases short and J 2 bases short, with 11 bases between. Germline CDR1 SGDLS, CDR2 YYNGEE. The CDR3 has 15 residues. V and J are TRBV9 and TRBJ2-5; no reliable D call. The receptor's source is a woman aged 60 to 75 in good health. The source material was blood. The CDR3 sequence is CASSVATFPQETQYF. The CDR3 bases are TGTGCCAGCAGCGTAGCAACTTTTCCACAAGAGACCCAGTACTTC.